The 17 T cell receptor beta chains listed next were all sequenced from one sample in a study of technical replicates of blood from several donors. The repertoire was sequenced with immunoSEQ multiplex PCR; TCRdb's copy has only in-frame clones and lacks some. This sample yields roughly 80,000 clones, of which nearly 96% are seen a single time; about 0.36% belongs to the top ten. Sequencing was done on a sample of T cells isolated from PBMCs. The receptors shown here come from a human donor in good health.

The chain employs TRBV7-3 and TRBJ2-7; 9 positions agree with TRBD1. Germline V lookup: CDR1 SGHTA, CDR2 FQGTGA. The V and J ends lost 6 bases and 3 bases, in that order; junction bases with no gene match: 18. This CDR3 comprises 18 residues. The CDR3 here is CASRAGTGSASDFYEQYF. The CDR3 region has the DNA TGTGCCAGCAGGGCCGGGACAGGGTCGGCTAGCGATTTCTACGAGCAGTACTTC.

This clone showed up just once. This chain uses TRBV30 with TRBJ2-1, with D possibly being TRBD2 (5 bases). Looked up from germline, CDR1 is GTSNPN and CDR2 is SVGIG (reference sequence). V was trimmed by 3 bases and J by 5 bases, leaving 14 bases between them. This CDR3 region has 14 residues. Here the CDR3 DNA reads TGTGCCTGGAGGGACTTGAGAACCAACAATGAGCAGTTCTTC. Protein: CAWRDLRTNNEQFF.

The chain employs TRBV9 and TRBJ2-1, with TRBD2 matching over 10 bases. There are 17 residues in the CDR3. From germline, CDR1 is SGDLS and CDR2 YYNGEE. Losses at the gene ends were 4 bases for V and 7 bases for J; bases not matched to a gene: 14. The CDR3 is CASSPQGSSGSWNEQFF. The CDR3 DNA sequence: TGTGCCAGCAGCCCGCAGGGTTCTAGCGGGAGCTGGAATGAGCAGTTCTTC.

V and J are TRBV6-1 and TRBJ2-5, with a tentative D call TRBD1 (5 bases). The germline V and J ends were trimmed by 5 bases and 2 bases, with 12 bases remaining between them. The CDR3 consists of 14 residues. Germline CDR1 reads MNHNS; CDR2 reads SASEGT. CDR3 nucleotides: TGTGCCAGCAGTATTGGACAACCTCAAGAGACCCAGTACTTC. It is translated as CASSIGQPQETQYF.

The chain uses TRBV4-3 and TRBJ2-2, with 9 bases fitting TRBD1. This CDR3 contains 17 residues. V lost 3 bases, J lost 6 bases, and 11 bases stayed unmatched. The germline V gene has CDR1 LGHNA and CDR2 YSLEER. DNA of the CDR3: TGCGCCAGCAGCCAGGCCGGGACAGGGAAGTTCGCCGGGGAGCTGTTTTTT. As protein: CASSQAGTGKFAGELFF.

The chain couples TRBV28 to TRBJ1-1; no firm D call. This CDR3 has 15 amino acids. Per germline, CDR1 MDHEN and CDR2 SYDVKM. V shed 2 bases and J shed 0 bases, with 10 bases lying between them. CDR3 in amino acids: CASSLLIQLNTEAFF. CDR3 nucleotides: TGTGCCAGCAGTTTACTGATACAGTTGAACACTGAAGCTTTCTTT.

A word on this clone: The germline gene is not matched at one end of the junction; a read error may be the cause. The V and J genes are TRBV9 and TRBJ2-1, with 9 bases fitting TRBD2. This CDR3 has 15 amino acids. The germline V gene has CDR1 SGDLS and CDR2 YYNGEE. CDR3 sequence (DNA): TGTGCTAGCAGCTTCATAGCGGGAGCCTACAATGAGCAGTTCTTC. As protein: CASSFIAGAYNEQFF.

This chain links TRBV7-9 with TRBJ2-7; 7 bases are a match to TRBD1. The V segment lost 5 bases and the J segment 1 base; nucleotides outside the gene matches: 8. CDR1 and CDR2 from the germline V gene are SEHNR and FQNEAQ (reference sequence). CDR3 length: 15 amino acids. The CDR3 here is CASSQDRHPSYEQYF. The DNA for the CDR3 is TGTGCCAGCAGCCAGGACAGGCACCCATCCTACGAGCAGTACTTC.

This clone occurred once. This chain connects TRBV27 to TRBJ2-7; 9 positions match TRBD1. Germline lookup yields CDR1 MNHEY and CDR2 SMNVEV (reference sequence). CDR3 size: 15 residues. The V and J ends lost 6 bases and 2 bases, in that order; junction bases with no gene match: 8. As DNA, the CDR3 is TGTGCCAGCAGGGATCGGACAGGGGTTACCTACGAGCAGTACTTC. Translating gives CASRDRTGVTYEQYF.

The chain carries TRBV9 and TRBJ2-3; TRBD1 aligns across 9 bases. Germline loops: CDR1 SGDLS, CDR2 YYNGEE. The CDR3 covers 15 residues. V lost 2 bases and J lost 2; bases outside the gene matches: 3. Here the CDR3 reads CASSVGQGYTDTQYF. The CDR3 region has the DNA TGTGCCAGCAGCGTGGGACAGGGATACACAGATACGCAGTATTTT.

A single count supports this clone. The chain uses TRBV5-6 and TRBJ2-7; D perhaps matches TRBD1 (5 bases). The CDR3 length is 13 residues. Germline V gene lookup returns CDR1 SGHDT and CDR2 YYEEEE. Trimming cost V 4 bases and J 5 bases, with 13 bases left between them. The CDR3: CASSPQGRNEQYF. CDR3 DNA sequence: TGTGCCAGCAGCCCCCAGGGAAGGAACGAGCAGTACTTC.

This chain joins TRBV4-3 and TRBJ2-1, with 11 bases fitting TRBD2. Germline loops: CDR1 LGHNA, CDR2 YSLEER. CDR3 length equals 15 residues. Unmatched junction bases numbered 2, after V lost 0 bases and J lost 7 bases. Here the CDR3 reads CASSQELAGANEQFF. The CDR3 nucleotides read TGCGCCAGCAGCCAAGAACTAGCGGGAGCGAATGAGCAGTTCTTC.

The rearrangement joins TRBV4-1 to TRBJ2-1; possibly TRBD1 for D (5 bases). V lost 3 bases to trimming and J lost 6 bases, with 9 bases between them. The CDR3 spans 13 residues. Per germline, CDR1 MGHRA and CDR2 YSYEKL. The CDR3 is CASSHDSINEQFF. Here the CDR3 DNA reads TGCGCCAGCAGCCACGACAGCATCAATGAGCAGTTCTTC.

The chain links TRBV2 to TRBJ2-1, with 10 bases fitting TRBD2. Trimming removed 6 bases from V and 8 bases from J; junction bases left unmatched: 10. Looked up from germline, CDR1 is SNHLY and CDR2 is FYNNEI. CDR3 length: 15 residues. The CDR3 region is CASRRLAGEIHEQFF. CDR3 nucleotide sequence: TGTGCCAGCAGACGTCTAGCGGGAGAAATCCATGAGCAGTTCTTC. Full variable domain (missing parts from reference TRBV2 and TRBJ2-1): EPEVTQTPSHQVTQMGQEVILRCVPISNHLYFYWYRQILGQKVEFLVSFYNNEISEKSEIFDDQFSVERPDGSNFTLKIRSTKLEDSAMYFCASRRLAGEIHEQFFGPGTRLTVL.

The V call is TRBV6-6, the J call TRBJ2-1; D ambiguous. The CDR3 totals 13 residues. CDR1 and CDR2 from the germline V gene are MNHNY and SVGAGI (reference sequence). V lost 7 bases and J 6 bases, leaving 13 bases between the germline ends. This chain's CDR3 is CASTLALVNEQFF. The CDR3 nucleotides are TGTGCCAGCACGCTGGCCCTCGTCAATGAGCAGTTCTTC.

This chain links TRBV19 with TRBJ1-2; TRBD1 matches 8 bases. There are 17 residues in the CDR3. J gave up 3 bases and V 5 bases, and 14 bases lay outside the gene matches. Germline loops: CDR1 LNHDA, CDR2 SQIVND (reference sequence). In DNA, the CDR3 is TGTGCCAGTAGTCTCCACACCCCAGGGGGCGAAGACTATGGCTACACCTTC. It translates to CASSLHTPGGEDYGYTF.

This clone was found once. The chain has TRBV5-6 and TRBJ1-2; 7 bases are a match to TRBD1. V lost 3 bases and J lost 2; bases outside the gene matches: 7. The CDR3 is 15 amino acids. The germline CDR1 and CDR2 sequences are SGHDT and YYEEEE. Here the CDR3 DNA reads TGTGCCAGCAGCTCAGGGACAGCTCCAAACTATGGCTACACCTTC. Translated: CASSSGTAPNYGYTF.